This passage covers 15 T cell receptor beta chains from one sample sequenced in a study of blood T cell repertoires in COVID-19. Some clones are missing from TCRdb's copy, which holds only in-frame ones; the method was immunoSEQ multiplex PCR. The repertoire consists of under 200,000 clones, with approximately 85% occurring once and the leading ten covering 5% to 6%. Sample: peripheral blood. The receptors derive from a woman between 45 and 65 years old with COVID-19, enrolled during active disease.

This chain joins TRBV11-2 and TRBJ2-5; D not resolved. The germline V gene has CDR1 SGHAT and CDR2 FQNNGV. V was shortened by 4 bases and J by 5 bases, with 8 bases between the two germline ends. There are 12 residues in the CDR3. CDR3 sequence: CASSSSEETQYF. As DNA, the CDR3 is TGTGCCAGCAGCTCCTCGGAGGAGACCCAGTACTTC. Using reference TRBV11-2 and TRBJ2-5 for the parts outside the CDR3, the full variable domain is EAGVAQSPRYKIIEKRQSVAFWCNPISGHATLYWYQQILGQGPKLLIQFQNNGVVDDSQLPKDRFSAERLKGVDSTLKIQPAKLEDSAVYLCASSSSEETQYFGPGTRLLVL.

The rearrangement links TRBV5-1 to TRBJ2-7; possibly TRBD2 for D (5 bases). The germline CDR1 and CDR2 sequences are SGHRS and YFSETQ. This CDR3 is 13 amino acids long. V was trimmed by 4 bases and J by 3 bases, leaving 11 bases between them. The DNA for the CDR3 is TGCGCCAGCAGCCAAGGACGGGACTACGAGCAGTACTTC. Translation: CASSQGRDYEQYF.

This chain uses TRBV5-1 with TRBJ2-5, with a tentative D call TRBD1 (5 bases). The germline gives CDR1 SGHRS, CDR2 YFSETQ. The CDR3 runs 14 residues. Trimming shortened V by 2 bases and J by 3 bases, and 11 bases separated the two germline ends. The CDR3 sequence is CASSFPAREETQYF. In nucleotides, the CDR3 is TGCGCCAGCAGCTTCCCAGCCAGGGAAGAGACCCAGTACTTC.

The CDR3, as DNA: TGCGCCAGCAGCTTAACAACAGCCAAACCCTACGAGCAGTACTTC. This codes for CASSLTTAKPYEQYF. The rearrangement links TRBV5-1 to TRBJ2-7; D uncertain. CDR3 length equals 15 residues. Germline V gene sequence: CDR1 SGHRS, CDR2 YFSETQ. V lost 2 bases and J lost 2, with 14 bases in between.

This clone appeared a single time. This chain uses TRBV5-1 with TRBJ1-6; D is ambiguous. Deletions cut 5 bases from V and 8 bases from J, with 5 bases between. The CDR3 consists of 11 residues. CDR1 is SGHRS, CDR2 YFSETQ, per germline. The CDR3: CASSPYSPLHF. The CDR3 nucleotides are TGCGCCAGCAGTCCTTATTCACCCCTCCACTTT.

This sequence joins TRBV30 and TRBJ1-1, with 8 positions matching TRBD1. Germline V CDR1 and CDR2: GTSNPN, SVGIG (reference sequence). CDR3 length: 12 amino acids. The V and J ends lost 5 bases and 7 bases, in that order; junction bases with no gene match: 6. CDR3 amino acids: CAWARQGFEAFF. CDR3 bases: TGTGCCTGGGCCCGACAGGGGTTTGAAGCTTTCTTT. The full variable domain, with the rest looked up from reference TRBV30 and TRBJ1-1, is SQTIHQWPATLVQPVGSPLSLECTVEGTSNPNLYWYRQAAGRGLQLLFYSVGIGQISSEVPQNLSASRPQDRQFILSSKKLLLSDSGFYLCAWARQGFEAFFGQGTRLTVV.

A few counts support this clone. The chain has TRBV11-2 and TRBJ1-6, with TRBD1 matching over 10 bases. Germline V gene sequence: CDR1 SGHAT, CDR2 FQNNGV. This CDR3 is built from 15 residues. With V trimmed by 5 bases and J by 7 bases, 5 bases remained unmatched. This CDR3 reads CASSTGTGVNSPLHF. The CDR3 DNA reads TGTGCCAGCAGCACCGGGACAGGGGTGAATTCACCCCTCCACTTT. The full variable domain, rest sourced from reference TRBV11-2 and TRBJ1-6, is EAGVAQSPRYKIIEKRQSVAFWCNPISGHATLYWYQQILGQGPKLLIQFQNNGVVDDSQLPKDRFSAERLKGVDSTLKIQPAKLEDSAVYLCASSTGTGVNSPLHFGNGTRLTVT.

The chain recombines TRBV28 with TRBJ1-2, with 7 bases that match TRBD1. Germline CDR1 MDHEN, CDR2 SYDVKM. V lost 5 bases, J lost 4 bases, and 4 bases stayed unmatched. There are 13 residues in the CDR3. The CDR3 loop is CASSGGTAYGYTF. The DNA for the CDR3 is TGTGCCAGCAGTGGGGGGACAGCCTATGGCTACACCTTC.

The chain couples TRBV6-6 to TRBJ2-7; the D gene is possibly TRBD2 (6 bases). Trimming removed 2 bases at V and 6 bases at J, with 14 bases between. Germline V gene data show CDR1 as MNHNY and CDR2 as SVGAGI (reference sequence). CDR3 length: 14 amino acids. For the CDR3, the DNA is TGTGCCAGCAGTTACCTCGTGGTGCGGGGCGAGCAGTACTTC. This gives the protein CASSYLVVRGEQYF.

This chain connects TRBV18 to TRBJ2-2, with TRBD2 as a possible D gene (5 bases). Trimming took off 2 bases at V and 1 base at J, with 14 bases between the two ends. CDR1 is KGHSH, CDR2 LQKENI, per germline. The CDR3 is 17 residues long. This chain's CDR3 is CASSPGDVALNTGELFF. CDR3 in DNA: TGTGCCAGCTCACCAGGAGACGTAGCGCTGAACACCGGGGAGCTGTTTTTT. Filled out from reference TRBV18 and TRBJ2-2, the complete variable domain reads NAGVMQNPRHLVRRRGQEARLRCSPMKGHSHVYWYRQLPEEGLKFMVYLQKENIIDESGMPKERFSAEFPKEGPSILRIQQVVRGDSAAYFCASSPGDVALNTGELFFGEGSRLTVL.

The chain combines TRBV29-1 with TRBJ2-5, with 7 bases lining up with TRBD2. V trimming: 7 bases; J trimming: 3 bases; junction bases outside the gene matches: 5. This CDR3 spans 12 amino acids. Germline V lookup: CDR1 SQVTM, CDR2 ANQGSEA. The CDR3 is CSARGWEETQYF. CDR3 sequence (DNA): TGCAGCGCGCGGGGGTGGGAAGAGACCCAGTACTTC.

The V and J genes are TRBV9 and TRBJ2-7, with 11 positions matching TRBD1. V lost 4 bases to trimming and J lost 3 bases; unmatched junction nucleotides: 9. The CDR3 spans 16 residues. Per the germline V gene, CDR1 is SGDLS and CDR2 is YYNGEE. The CDR3 DNA reads TGTGCCAGCAGCTTTGGTATTGGGACAGGGGGCTACGAGCAGTACTTC. Amino acids: CASSFGIGTGGYEQYF.

In regard to this clone: Additional DNA sequences in this sample encode the identical CDR3. The J gene is TRBJ2-2, the V gene TRBV5-1; 9 bases are shared with TRBD1. V lost 5 bases and J lost 3; bases outside the gene matches: 2. CDR3 length equals 14 residues. In germline, CDR1 is SGHRS, CDR2 YFSETQ. The CDR3 sequence is CASSRTGDTGELFF. The CDR3 region has the DNA TGCGCCAGCAGTAGGACAGGGGACACCGGGGAGCTGTTTTTT.

The genes are TRBV19 and TRBJ1-6; D is undetermined. Trimming left V 7 bases short and J 10 bases short, with 17 bases between. The CDR3 extends over 14 amino acids. Germline CDR1 LNHDA, CDR2 SQIVND (reference sequence). CDR3 DNA sequence: TGTGCCAGTAAGGAGGGTTTAACCCGCTCACCCCTCCACTTT. This encodes CASKEGLTRSPLHF.

The chain joins TRBV2 to TRBJ2-1; TRBD2 matches 14 bases. The germline CDR1 and CDR2 sequences are SNHLY and FYNNEI. J gave up 1 base and V 6 bases, and 5 bases lay outside the gene matches. The CDR3 loop spans 17 amino acids. The CDR3 reads CASRTSGGALSYNEQFF. In DNA, the CDR3 is TGTGCCAGCAGGACTAGCGGGGGGGCTTTGTCCTACAATGAGCAGTTCTTC. Drawing the rest from reference TRBV2 and TRBJ2-1, the complete variable domain is EPEVTQTPSHQVTQMGQEVILRCVPISNHLYFYWYRQILGQKVEFLVSFYNNEISEKSEIFDDQFSVERPDGSNFTLKIRSTKLEDSAMYFCASRTSGGALSYNEQFFGPGTRLTVL.